Following are 9 T cell receptor beta chains from one sample sequenced in a study of regulatory T cells in long-lasting Graves disease. Researchers made TCR beta libraries by using iRepertoire HTBI primers and running Arm-PCR on CDR3 regions. MiXCR, applied by TCRdb to the multiplex PCR reads, yields one record per CDR3 protein. The table lists more than 300,000 distinct CDR3 sequences, around 15% of them singletons. Sample time point: newly diagnosed GD, antithyroid drugs for less than 3 months. PBMCs provided the RNA from which the TCR library was made. The same specimen was also included in a second study, on T cells in Graves' hyperthyroidism and ophthalmopathy.

The sample here was peripheral blood mononuclear cells (PBMCs), taken at new diagnosis, from a patient treated with antithyroid drugs. The source is a woman under 30 with Graves disease.

This clonotype turned up a few times. The chain carries TRBV18 and TRBJ2-5; D unclear. V was trimmed by 3 bases and J by 0 bases, leaving 5 bases between them. CDR1 is KGHSH and CDR2 is LQKENI in the germline V gene. The CDR3 spans 13 residues. The CDR3 bases are TGTGCCAGCTCACCCACGTACCAAGAGACCCAGTACTTC. The encoded protein is CASSPTYQETQYF.

This clonotype has at least ten counts. V and J are TRBV7-2 and TRBJ1-2, with D tentatively TRBD1 (5 bases). The CDR3 contains 17 residues. V shed 5 bases and J shed 4 bases, with 23 bases lying between them. The germline V gene has CDR1 SGHTA and CDR2 FQGNSA. The CDR3 DNA reads as TGTGCCAGCAGCCCAGGGACGGGCCTGCAGTCGGTCTATGGCTACACCTTC. Amino acid sequence: CASSPGTGLQSVYGYTF.

This clonotype was found many times. The genes are TRBV15 and TRBJ2-6, with TRBD1 matching 12 bases. CDR1 LNHNV and CDR2 YYDKDF come from the germline V gene (reference sequence). The CDR3 extends over 19 amino acids. Unmatched junction bases numbered 10, after V lost 3 bases and J lost 4 bases. CDR3 sequence reads: CATSSLTGTGGEGANVLTF. The DNA of the CDR3 is TGTGCCACCAGCAGTCTTACCGGGACAGGGGGCGAAGGGGCCAACGTCCTGACTTTC.

This clonotype came up many times. The chain employs TRBV12-3 or TRBV12-4 and TRBJ1-1; weak D call: TRBD1 (5 bases). Trimming left V 2 bases short and J 4 bases short, with 8 bases between. There are 13 residues in the CDR3. The CDR3 DNA sequence: TGTGCCAGCAGTTTAAGGGGAAGCACTGAAGCTTTCTTT. The encoded protein is CASSLRGSTEAFF.

This clonotype was counted many times. The V call is TRBV27, the J call TRBJ2-2; D not certain. The ends were cut back, 4 bases at V and 4 bases at J, with 4 bases in the middle. Germline lookup yields CDR1 MNHEY and CDR2 SMNVEV (reference sequence). CDR3 length: 12 residues. The DNA for the CDR3 is TGTGCCAGCAGTTCGGTCACCGGGGAGCTGTTTTTT. This codes for CASSSVTGELFF.

This clonotype was detected ten times or more. The rearrangement uses TRBV2 and TRBJ2-2, with D perhaps TRBD2 (5 bases). CDR3 length: 14 residues. The V gene lost 7 bases and the J gene lost 1 base, with 10 bases spanning the gap. CDR1 and CDR2 (germline): SNHLY, FYNNEI. The CDR3 region has the DNA TGTGCCAGCAAGAGCGGAAGGAACACCGGGGAGCTGTTTTTT. Its protein is CASKSGRNTGELFF.

This clonotype showed up just a few times. Possible read error: a much larger clone is one base away. The chain recombines TRBV14 with TRBJ2-1, with TRBD2 matching over 14 bases. Germline CDR1 and CDR2: SGHDN and FVKESK. The ends lost 3 bases at V and 9 bases at J; junction bases unmatched: 7. CDR3 length: 16 amino acids. CDR3 in amino acids: CASSHTGTSGRAEQFF. The CDR3 nucleotides read TGTGCCAGCAGCCATACCGGGACTAGCGGGAGAGCTGAGCAGTTCTTC.

This clonotype showed up just a few times. The chain recombines TRBV7-2 with TRBJ1-6, with D tentatively TRBD1 (5 bases). Per the germline V gene, CDR1 is SGHTA and CDR2 is FQGNSA. CDR3 length equals 14 residues. Trimming removed 6 bases from V and 6 bases from J, with 12 bases in between. As DNA, the CDR3 is TGTGCCAGCAGGTGGGGGATTAGTAATTCACCCCTCCACTTT. Translation gives CASRWGISNSPLHF.

The chain links TRBV20-1 to TRBJ2-3, with a weak D call TRBD1 (5 bases). V dropped 4 bases and J dropped 4 bases, with 15 bases sitting between them. CDR1 is DFQATT, CDR2 SNEGSKA, per germline (reference sequence). This CDR3 region has 14 residues. The CDR3 is CSATGSQGPDTQYF. The CDR3 nucleotides are TGCAGTGCTACCGGGTCCCAGGGTCCAGATACGCAGTATTTT.